This entry is about one T cell receptor (beta chain). This clonotype was detected many times. Its antigen is not yet known. It has no much larger one-base neighbor in the sample; base qualities were not kept. Libraries were constructed by multiplex PCR. Sequenced on an Illumina HiSeq 4000. To build TCR beta libraries, CDR3 regions were amplified by Arm-PCR using iRepertoire HTBI primers. Before sequencing, the PCR products underwent gel purification. As for the original processing: Gene usage analysis of CDR3 amino acid clonotypes used the approximately 56 TRBV and about 13 TRBJ segments found across samples. COPE and FqMerger were used to merge filtered high-quality paired reads into contigs. BLAST was used to align contigs to the IMGT TRBV, TRBD and TRBJ reference genes, and CDR3 was defined following IMGT. Highly expanded clones were defined as clonotypes with a frequency above 0.1%. Repertoire diversity was measured by Shannon entropy, and V-J evenness by the Gini coefficient. Clonotypes shared by more than one individual were considered public. The public reads were reprocessed in TCRdb via fastp at Q25 and MiXCR, keeping in-frame beta chains. Rows with a matching CDR3 protein are joined into one entry that keeps the most common DNA and genes. The V and J calls, along with clone size, are taken from TCRdb and not from the paper's own processing. The sample table shows 400,000 to 500,000 distinct CDR3 sequences, and about 20% are seen once. In total, the top ten clones hold approximately 14% of the sample.

Trimming removed 6 bases from V and 3 bases from J; the gene matches leave 7 bases unexplained. From its cysteine to its phenylalanine, the CDR3 spans 14 amino acids. The only DNA kept is the CDR3, 42 bases in frame from the first base. Based on the germline V gene, the CDR1 and CDR2 sequences are MNHNS and SASEGT. The data originate from a study of regulatory T cells in long-lasting Graves disease (TCRdb year 2021). Broadly, across the study: Persistent Graves' disease was defined as antithyroid drug treatment for over 5 years with persistently positive TSH receptor autoantibodies. Persistent Graves' disease patients in the clinical cohort had taken antithyroid drugs for approximately 9.5 years on average. A total of 33 samples were covered by TCR sequencing, comprising some 13 persistent and some 20 newly diagnosed Graves' disease patients. Peripheral blood TCR sequencing and RNA sequencing compared persistent Graves' disease patients with newly diagnosed Graves' disease patients. The study was registered as a clinical trial and conducted in China. Overall study results and their limits: Lower TCR Shannon entropy and fewer highly expanded clones were observed in persistent Graves' disease patients than in newly diagnosed patients, which suggested clonal expansion. Because the primary lesion, thyroid tissue, could not be accessed, the study looked at peripheral blood alone. Only the TCR beta chain was sequenced and analyzed. The authors acknowledged the small sample size as a limitation that may reduce accuracy. Preferential use of TRBV28, TRBJ1-2 and TRBJ2-5 was observed in persistent disease, whereas TRBV20-1 and TRBJ2-1 were favored in newly diagnosed disease. Patients with persistent disease shared more public clonotypes (around 2,700) than newly diagnosed patients did (around 980).

What the time point label conveys for this sample: persistent/refractory GD, antithyroid drugs over 5 years with positive TRAb. For both TCR sequencing and RNA sequencing, RNA was extracted from PBMCs in TRIzol. The diagnosis of Graves' disease followed American Thyroid Association guidelines. Patients were recruited from an endocrinology department in Xi'an, China. Each patient gave around 9 milliliters of peripheral blood, collected in an EDTA anticoagulant tube. Ficoll Paque Plus density gradient separation was used to isolate PBMCs, and no additional T cell sorting was done. An Agilent 2100 Bioanalyzer and agarose gel were used to check RNA quality, and a NanoDrop 2000 was used to measure RNA concentration.

The receptor was derived from a female donor with Graves disease. Recombination joined TRBV6-1 with TRBJ2-7; 8 bases in between match TRBD1. The input for sequencing was peripheral blood mononuclear cells (PBMCs), taken when the disease was refractory, from a patient treated with antithyroid drugs. The CDR3 corresponds to CASSIRTGGYEQYF. The DNA reads TGTGCCAGCAGCATTCGAACAGGGGGCTACGAGCAGTACTTC.